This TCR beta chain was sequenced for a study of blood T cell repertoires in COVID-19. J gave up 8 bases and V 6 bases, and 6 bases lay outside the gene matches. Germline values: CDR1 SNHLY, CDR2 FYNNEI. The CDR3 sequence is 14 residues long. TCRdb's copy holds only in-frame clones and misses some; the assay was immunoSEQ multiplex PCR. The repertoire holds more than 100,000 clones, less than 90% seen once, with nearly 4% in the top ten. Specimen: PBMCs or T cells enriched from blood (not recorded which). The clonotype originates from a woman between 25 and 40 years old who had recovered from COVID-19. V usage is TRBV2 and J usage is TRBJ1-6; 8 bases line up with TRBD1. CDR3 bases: TGTGCCAGCAGGCTCACAGGGGGTGATTCACCCCTCCACTTT. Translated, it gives CASRLTGGDSPLHF.